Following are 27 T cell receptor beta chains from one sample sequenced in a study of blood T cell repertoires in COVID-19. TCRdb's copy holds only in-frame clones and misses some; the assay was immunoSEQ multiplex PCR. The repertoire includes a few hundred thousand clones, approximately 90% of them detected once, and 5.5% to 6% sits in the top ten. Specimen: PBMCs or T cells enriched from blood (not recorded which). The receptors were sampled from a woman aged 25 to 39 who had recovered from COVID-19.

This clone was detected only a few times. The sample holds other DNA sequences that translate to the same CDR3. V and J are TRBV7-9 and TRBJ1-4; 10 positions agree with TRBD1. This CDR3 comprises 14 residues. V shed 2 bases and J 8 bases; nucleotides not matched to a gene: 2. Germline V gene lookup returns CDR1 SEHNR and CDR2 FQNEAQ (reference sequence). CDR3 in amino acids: CASSLRQGAEKLFF. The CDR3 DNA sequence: TGTGCCAGCAGCTTAAGACAGGGGGCAGAAAAACTGTTTTTT.

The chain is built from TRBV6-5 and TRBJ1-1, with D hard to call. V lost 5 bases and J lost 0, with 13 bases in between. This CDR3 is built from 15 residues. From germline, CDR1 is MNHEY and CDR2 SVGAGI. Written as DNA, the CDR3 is TGTGCCAGCAGTCCCCGTTGGGCAATGAACACTGAAGCTTTCTTT. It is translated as CASSPRWAMNTEAFF.

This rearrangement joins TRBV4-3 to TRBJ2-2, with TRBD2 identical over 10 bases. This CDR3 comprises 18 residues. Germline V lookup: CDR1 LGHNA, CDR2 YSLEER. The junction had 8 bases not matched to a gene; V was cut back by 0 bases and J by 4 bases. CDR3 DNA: TGCGCCAGCAGCCAAGACCCCCTAGCGGGGGCCCCCACCGGGGAGCTGTTTTTT. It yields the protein CASSQDPLAGAPTGELFF.

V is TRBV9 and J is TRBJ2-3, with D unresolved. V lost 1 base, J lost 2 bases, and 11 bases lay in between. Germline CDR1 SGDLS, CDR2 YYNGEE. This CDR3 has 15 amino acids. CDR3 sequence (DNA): TGTGCCAGCAGCGTAACCCCCGCTATCACAGATACGCAGTATTTT. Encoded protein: CASSVTPAITDTQYF.

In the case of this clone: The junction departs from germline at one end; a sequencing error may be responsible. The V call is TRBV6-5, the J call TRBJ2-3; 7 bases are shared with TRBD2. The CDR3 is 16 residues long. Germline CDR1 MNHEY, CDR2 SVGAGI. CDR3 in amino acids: CASSNSGGFSTDTQYF. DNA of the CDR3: TGTGCCAGCAGTAACTCGGGAGGCTTTAGCACAGATACGCAGTATTTT.

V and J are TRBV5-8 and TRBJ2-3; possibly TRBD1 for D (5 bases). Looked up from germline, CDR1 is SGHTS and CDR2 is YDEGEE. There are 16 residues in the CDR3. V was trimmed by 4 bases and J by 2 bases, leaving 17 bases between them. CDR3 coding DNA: TGTGCCAGCAGCCGCCACCGACAGAAAAACACAGATACGCAGTATTTT. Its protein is CASSRHRQKNTDTQYF.

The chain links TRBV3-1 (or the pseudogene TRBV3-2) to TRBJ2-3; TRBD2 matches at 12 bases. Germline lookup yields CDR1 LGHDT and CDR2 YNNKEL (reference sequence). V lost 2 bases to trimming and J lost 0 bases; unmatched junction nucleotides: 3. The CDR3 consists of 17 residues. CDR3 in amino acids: CASSQLGLAGSTDTQYF. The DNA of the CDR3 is TGTGCCAGCAGCCAACTAGGACTAGCGGGGAGCACAGATACGCAGTATTTT.

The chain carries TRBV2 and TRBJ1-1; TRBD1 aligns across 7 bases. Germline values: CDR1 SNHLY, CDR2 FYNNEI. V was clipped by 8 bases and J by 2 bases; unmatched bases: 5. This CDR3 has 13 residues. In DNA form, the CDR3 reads TGTGCCAGCGGCTACAGGGGAAACACTGAAGCTTTCTTT. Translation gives CASGYRGNTEAFF.

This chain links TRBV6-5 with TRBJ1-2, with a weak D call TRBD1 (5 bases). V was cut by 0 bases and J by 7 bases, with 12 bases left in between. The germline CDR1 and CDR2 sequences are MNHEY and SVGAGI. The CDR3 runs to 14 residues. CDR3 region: CASSYSKGRGGYTF. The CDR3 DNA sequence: TGTGCCAGCAGTTACTCGAAAGGGAGGGGTGGCTACACCTTC.

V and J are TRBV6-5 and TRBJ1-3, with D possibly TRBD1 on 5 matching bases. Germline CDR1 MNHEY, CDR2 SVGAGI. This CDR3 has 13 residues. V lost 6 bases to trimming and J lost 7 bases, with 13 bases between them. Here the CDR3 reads CASSPSGRNTIYF. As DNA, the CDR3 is TGTGCCAGCAGCCCGTCAGGGAGGAACACCATATATTTT.

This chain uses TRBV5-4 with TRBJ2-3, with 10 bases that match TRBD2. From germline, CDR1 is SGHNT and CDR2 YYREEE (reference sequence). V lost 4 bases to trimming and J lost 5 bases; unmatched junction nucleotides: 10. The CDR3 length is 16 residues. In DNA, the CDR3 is TGTGCCAGCAGCCCCAAGCGGGGGGGCCTGGAAGATACGCAGTATTTT. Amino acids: CASSPKRGGLEDTQYF.

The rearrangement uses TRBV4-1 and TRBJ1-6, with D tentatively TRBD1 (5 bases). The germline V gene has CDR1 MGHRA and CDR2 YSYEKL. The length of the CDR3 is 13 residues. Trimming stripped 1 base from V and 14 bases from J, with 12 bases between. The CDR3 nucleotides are TGCGCCAGCAGCCAAGCCGGCTGGGGGGCCCTCCACTTT. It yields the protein CASSQAGWGALHF.

The CDR3 DNA follows: TGTGCCAGCAGCCAAGAAGCGGGGGGGCGATATGAGCAGTTCTTC. Translating gives CASSQEAGGRYEQFF. The J gene is TRBJ2-1, the V gene TRBV14; 10 positions agree with TRBD2. V was clipped by 0 bases and J by 8 bases; unmatched bases: 4. CDR1 is SGHDN, CDR2 FVKESK, per germline. The CDR3 consists of 15 residues.

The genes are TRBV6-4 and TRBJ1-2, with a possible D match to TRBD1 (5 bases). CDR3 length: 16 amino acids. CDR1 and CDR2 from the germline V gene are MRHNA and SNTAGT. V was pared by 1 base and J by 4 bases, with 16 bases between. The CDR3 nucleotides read TGTGCCAGCAGTGACTATTTTTCAGGGAAGACCTATGGCTACACCTTC. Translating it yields CASSDYFSGKTYGYTF.

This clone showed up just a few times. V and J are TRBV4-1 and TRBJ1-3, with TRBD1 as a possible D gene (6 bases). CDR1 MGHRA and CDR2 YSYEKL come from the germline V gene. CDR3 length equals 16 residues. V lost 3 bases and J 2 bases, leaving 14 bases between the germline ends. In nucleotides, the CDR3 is TGCGCCAGCAGCCAGAAAATGGGGGCAGCTGGAAACACCATATATTTT. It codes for CASSQKMGAAGNTIYF.

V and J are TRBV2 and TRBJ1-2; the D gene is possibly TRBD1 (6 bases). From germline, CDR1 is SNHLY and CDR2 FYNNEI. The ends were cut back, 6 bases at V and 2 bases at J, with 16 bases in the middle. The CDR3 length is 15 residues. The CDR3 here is CASSRRGAGNYGYTF. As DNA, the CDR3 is TGTGCCAGCAGCCGACGGGGGGCGGGGAACTATGGCTACACCTTC.

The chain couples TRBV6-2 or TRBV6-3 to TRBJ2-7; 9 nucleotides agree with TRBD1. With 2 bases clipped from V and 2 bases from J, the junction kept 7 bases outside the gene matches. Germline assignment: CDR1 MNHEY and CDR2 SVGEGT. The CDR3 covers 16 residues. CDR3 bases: TGTGCCAGCAGTTACCCGGGACAGGGCCACCCCTACGAGCAGTACTTC. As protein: CASSYPGQGHPYEQYF.

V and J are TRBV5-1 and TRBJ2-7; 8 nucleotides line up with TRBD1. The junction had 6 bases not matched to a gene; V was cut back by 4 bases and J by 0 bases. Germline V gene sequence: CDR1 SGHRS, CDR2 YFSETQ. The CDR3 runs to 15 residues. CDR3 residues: CASSDGTGISYEQYF. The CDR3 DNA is TGCGCCAGCAGCGATGGGACAGGTATCTCCTACGAGCAGTACTTC.

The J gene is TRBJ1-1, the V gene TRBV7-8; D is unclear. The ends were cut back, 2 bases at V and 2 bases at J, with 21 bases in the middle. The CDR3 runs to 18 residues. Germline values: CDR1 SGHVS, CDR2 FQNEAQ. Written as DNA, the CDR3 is TGTGCCAGCAGCTTAAGGCCCTCGAGGAGAGGGTATAACACTGAAGCTTTCTTT. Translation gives CASSLRPSRRGYNTEAFF.

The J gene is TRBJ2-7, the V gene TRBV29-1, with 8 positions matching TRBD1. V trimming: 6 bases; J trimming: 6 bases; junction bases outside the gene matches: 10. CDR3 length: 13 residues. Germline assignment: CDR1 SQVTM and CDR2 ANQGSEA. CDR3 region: CSVAPGQAAEQYF. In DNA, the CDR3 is TGCAGCGTCGCGCCGGGACAGGCTGCCGAGCAGTACTTC.

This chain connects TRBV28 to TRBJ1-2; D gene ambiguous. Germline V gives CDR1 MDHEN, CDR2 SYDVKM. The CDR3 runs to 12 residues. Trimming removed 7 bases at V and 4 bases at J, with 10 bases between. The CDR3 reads CASTRASYGYTF. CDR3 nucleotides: TGTGCCAGCACGAGGGCGAGCTATGGCTACACCTTC.

As DNA, the CDR3 is TGTGCCAGCAGCGTCTCTTGGGGGCTCGGCTATGGCTACACCTTC. This codes for CASSVSWGLGYGYTF. This chain joins TRBV9 and TRBJ1-2; D is perhaps TRBD1 (6 bases). Germline V lookup: CDR1 SGDLS, CDR2 YYNGEE. The CDR3 sequence is 15 residues long. Trimming stripped 2 bases from V and 4 bases from J, with 15 bases between.

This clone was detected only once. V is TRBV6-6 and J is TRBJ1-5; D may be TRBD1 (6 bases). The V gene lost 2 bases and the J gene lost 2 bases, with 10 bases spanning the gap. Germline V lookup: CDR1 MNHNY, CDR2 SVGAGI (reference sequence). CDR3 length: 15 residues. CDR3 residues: CASSYMGAGNQPQHF. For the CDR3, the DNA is TGTGCCAGCAGTTACATGGGGGCGGGCAATCAGCCCCAGCATTTT.

The CDR3 coding sequence is TGTGCCAGCAGCGCCGGGACTTATGGAAACACCATATATTTT. It specifies CASSAGTYGNTIYF. The gene calls are TRBV7-9 and TRBJ1-3; weak D call: TRBD1 (5 bases). Per the germline V gene, CDR1 is SEHNR and CDR2 is FQNEAQ (reference sequence). The CDR3 runs 14 residues. The V end was cut by 5 bases, the J end by 3 bases, with 11 bases between.

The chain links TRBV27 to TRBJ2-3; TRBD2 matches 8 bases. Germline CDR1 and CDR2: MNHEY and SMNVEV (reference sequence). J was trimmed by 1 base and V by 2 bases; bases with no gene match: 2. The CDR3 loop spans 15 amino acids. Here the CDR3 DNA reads TGTGCCAGCAGTTTAGCGGGGGGCCGCACAGATACGCAGTATTTT. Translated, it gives CASSLAGGRTDTQYF.

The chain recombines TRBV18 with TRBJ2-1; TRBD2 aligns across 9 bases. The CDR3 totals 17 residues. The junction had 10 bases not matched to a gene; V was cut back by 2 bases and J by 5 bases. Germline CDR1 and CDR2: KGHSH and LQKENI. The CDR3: CASSPTAGGNRNNEQFF. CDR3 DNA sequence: TGTGCCAGCTCACCAACAGCGGGGGGCAACCGGAACAATGAGCAGTTCTTC.

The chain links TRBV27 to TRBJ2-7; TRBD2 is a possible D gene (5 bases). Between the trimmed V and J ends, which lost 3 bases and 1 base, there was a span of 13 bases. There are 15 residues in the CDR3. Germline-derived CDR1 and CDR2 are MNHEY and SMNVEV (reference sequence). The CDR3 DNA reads TGTGCCAGCAGTTTCACCCGTGGGAGATCCTACGAGCAGTACTTC. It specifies CASSFTRGRSYEQYF.